Listed below are T cell receptor beta chains from one sample, sequenced in a study of molecular identifiers for immune sequencing clone quantification. TCRdb reprocessed the PCR reads via MiXCR and lists one record per CDR3 protein. The table lists fewer than 350,000 distinct CDR3 sequences, roughly a quarter of them singletons. The sequenced sample was naive CD8+ T cells from blood, with Jurkat cell RNA spiked in. The receptors stem from a human donor in good health. Some libraries in this study had Jurkat cell RNA spiked in. Both conserved end residues are part of each CDR3. The D gene is left open where the match is weak. Clone size is given for some rows only: seen once, a few or many times, or a class if the clone is expanded.

j_gene: TRBJ2-3
d_gene: NA
v_gene: TRBV5-1
abundance: NA
CDR3nt: TGCGCCAGCAGCTTGTCTTTAGTGGGGGTGCCTAGCACAGATACGCAGTATTTT
CDR3aa: CASSLSLVGVPSTDTQYF

j_gene: TRBJ2-3
d_gene: NA
v_gene: TRBV4-3
abundance: many
CDR3nt: TGCGCCAGCAGCCAAGATCTGGGCAGGCCGACAGATACGCAGTATTTT
CDR3aa: CASSQDLGRPTDTQYF

j_gene: TRBJ1-1
d_gene: NA
v_gene: TRBV14
abundance: many
CDR3nt: TGTGCCAGCAGCCAAGATAGAATTGGACGACAGGCGAACACTGAAGCTTTCTTT
CDR3aa: CASSQDRIGRQANTEAFF

j_gene: TRBJ1-2
d_gene: NA
v_gene: TRBV6-6
abundance: NA
CDR3nt: TGTGCCAGCAGTCAAACCCGGACTCCCGACGACTATGGCTACACCTTC
CDR3aa: CASSQTRTPDDYGYTF

j_gene: TRBJ2-5
d_gene: NA
v_gene: TRBV4-1
abundance: many
CDR3nt: TGCGCCAGCAGCCAAGTACAGTTACAAGAGACCCAGTACTTC
CDR3aa: CASSQVQLQETQYF

j_gene: TRBJ2-1
d_gene: TRBD2
v_gene: TRBV6-5
abundance: few
CDR3nt: TGTGCCAGCAGTGCTACTAGCGGGATTGGGCAGTTCTTC
CDR3aa: CASSATSGIGQFF

j_gene: TRBJ1-1
d_gene: TRBD1
v_gene: TRBV12-3/TRBV12-4
abundance: few
CDR3nt: TGTGCCAGCAGGAAGACAGGGCTGAACACTGAAGCTTTCTTT
CDR3aa: CASRKTGLNTEAFF

j_gene: TRBJ2-4
d_gene: NA
v_gene: TRBV5-6
abundance: NA
CDR3nt: TGTGCCAGCAGCGGTACAGGGTCAGCCATTCAGTACTTC
CDR3aa: CASSGTGSAIQYF

j_gene: TRBJ2-7
d_gene: TRBD2
v_gene: TRBV3-1
abundance: few
CDR3nt: TGTGCCAGCAGCCAAGGTTTTCTAGCGGAGGTTGAGCAGTACTTC
CDR3aa: CASSQGFLAEVEQYF

j_gene: TRBJ1-2
d_gene: NA
v_gene: TRBV30
abundance: NA
CDR3nt: TGTGCCCTGGAGAGCTACGCCTTC
CDR3aa: CALESYAF

j_gene: TRBJ2-7
d_gene: NA
v_gene: TRBV6-5
abundance: few
CDR3nt: TGTGCCAGCAGTTTAGCAGCGACAAGGGCCTACGAGCAGTACTTC
CDR3aa: CASSLAATRAYEQYF

j_gene: TRBJ2-7
d_gene: NA
v_gene: TRBV16
abundance: few
CDR3nt: TGTGCCAGCAGTCTAATGGGATCCTACGAGCAGTACTTC
CDR3aa: CASSLMGSYEQYF

j_gene: TRBJ2-4
d_gene: NA
v_gene: TRBV7-6
abundance: few
CDR3nt: TGTGCCAGCAGCTCACGGCCCGGTGACATTCAGTACTTC
CDR3aa: CASSSRPGDIQYF

j_gene: TRBJ2-6
d_gene: NA
v_gene: TRBV14
abundance: many
CDR3nt: TGTGCCAGCAGCCTCCCTGACGCACACTCTGGGGCCAACGTCCTGACTTTC
CDR3aa: CASSLPDAHSGANVLTF

j_gene: TRBJ1-2
d_gene: TRBD1
v_gene: TRBV19
abundance: NA
CDR3nt: TGTGCCAGTAGTGCCGGGACAGGGGGATATGGCTACACCTTC
CDR3aa: CASSAGTGGYGYTF

j_gene: TRBJ1-2
d_gene: TRBD1
v_gene: TRBV20-1
abundance: once
CDR3nt: TGCAGTGCTAGTAGCGAACTCAGGGGGACCTATGGCTACACCTTC
CDR3aa: CSASSELRGTYGYTF

j_gene: TRBJ2-7
d_gene: NA
v_gene: TRBV20-1
abundance: many
CDR3nt: TGCAGTGCTAAAGAGGACACCTCCTACGAGCAGTACTTC
CDR3aa: CSAKEDTSYEQYF

j_gene: TRBJ2-6
d_gene: TRBD1
v_gene: TRBV2
abundance: NA
CDR3nt: TGTGCCAGCAGTGATACGGACAGGCTTGCTGGGGCCAACGTCCTGACTTTC
CDR3aa: CASSDTDRLAGANVLTF

j_gene: TRBJ1-1
d_gene: NA
v_gene: TRBV6-6
abundance: NA
CDR3nt: TGTGCCAGCAACCGAGGACCCAACACTGAAGCTTTCTTT
CDR3aa: CASNRGPNTEAFF

j_gene: TRBJ2-7
d_gene: NA
v_gene: TRBV15
abundance: few
CDR3nt: TGTGCCACCAGCAGCCTGGGTCCAGGGGAGCAGTACTTC
CDR3aa: CATSSLGPGEQYF

j_gene: TRBJ2-5
d_gene: NA
v_gene: TRBV5-1
abundance: few
CDR3nt: TGCGCCAGCAGCCTGAGGGGGGGCCATGAGACCCAGTACTTC
CDR3aa: CASSLRGGHETQYF

j_gene: TRBJ1-1
d_gene: NA
v_gene: TRBV19
abundance: few
CDR3nt: TGTGCCAGTAGTATCCTAGAGCTGAACACTGAAGCTTTCTTT
CDR3aa: CASSILELNTEAFF

j_gene: TRBJ2-6
d_gene: TRBD1
v_gene: TRBV29-1
abundance: many
CDR3nt: TGCAGCGCCTATACAGAGACCGGGACAGGCCCCTCTGGGGCCAACGTCCTGACTTTC
CDR3aa: CSAYTETGTGPSGANVLTF

j_gene: TRBJ2-7
d_gene: NA
v_gene: TRBV7-9
abundance: NA
CDR3nt: TGTGCCAGCAGCCCTGGACAGTCTTACTCCTACGAGCAGTACTTC
CDR3aa: CASSPGQSYSYEQYF

j_gene: TRBJ2-1
d_gene: TRBD2
v_gene: TRBV7-6
abundance: NA
CDR3nt: TGTGCCTGCAGTATTAGTCGTTCGGGAGGGGTGTCAAATGAGCAGTTCTTC
CDR3aa: CACSISRSGGVSNEQFF

j_gene: TRBJ2-7
d_gene: NA
v_gene: TRBV12-3/TRBV12-4
abundance: many
CDR3nt: TGTGCCAGCAGTATCGACCGGTACGAGCAGTACTTC
CDR3aa: CASSIDRYEQYF

j_gene: TRBJ2-4
d_gene: TRBD1
v_gene: TRBV20-1
abundance: many
CDR3nt: TGCAGTGCTAGAGACCGGACAGGGAGAACCAAAAACATTCAGTACTTC
CDR3aa: CSARDRTGRTKNIQYF

j_gene: TRBJ1-6
d_gene: NA
v_gene: TRBV27
abundance: few
CDR3nt: TGTGCCAGCAGTCCAGCAGGGGTCTCACCCCTCCACTTT
CDR3aa: CASSPAGVSPLHF

j_gene: TRBJ2-7
d_gene: TRBD2
v_gene: TRBV29-1
abundance: NA
CDR3nt: TGCAGCGTTGTAACGCTAGCGGGAGACGGCGGGCAGTACTTC
CDR3aa: CSVVTLAGDGGQYF

j_gene: TRBJ1-5
d_gene: NA
v_gene: TRBV12-3/TRBV12-4
abundance: many
CDR3nt: TGTGCCAGCAGCCCGACAGGACAGCCCCAGCATTTT
CDR3aa: CASSPTGQPQHF

j_gene: TRBJ1-1
d_gene: NA
v_gene: TRBV7-8
abundance: many
CDR3nt: TGTGCCAGCAGCCTACAGGGTTCTGAAGCTTTCTTT
CDR3aa: CASSLQGSEAFF

j_gene: TRBJ2-1
d_gene: TRBD1
v_gene: TRBV27
abundance: many
CDR3nt: TGTGCCAGCAATACAGGGGGCAATGAGCAGTTCTTC
CDR3aa: CASNTGGNEQFF

j_gene: TRBJ1-1
d_gene: TRBD1
v_gene: TRBV3-1
abundance: NA
CDR3nt: TGTGCCAGCAGCTCGCGGGGCGAGGGGACAGGGGGTTATTCTGAAGCTTTCTTT
CDR3aa: CASSSRGEGTGGYSEAFF

j_gene: TRBJ1-1
d_gene: NA
v_gene: TRBV27
abundance: few
CDR3nt: TGTGCCAGCAGAGTCGCCGCGATTAACACTGAAGCTTTCTTT
CDR3aa: CASRVAAINTEAFF

j_gene: TRBJ2-5
d_gene: NA
v_gene: TRBV15
abundance: many
CDR3nt: TGTGCCACCAGCAGTTTACCTATGTACCAAGAGACCCAGTACTTC
CDR3aa: CATSSLPMYQETQYF

j_gene: TRBJ2-1
d_gene: NA
v_gene: TRBV7-8
abundance: many
CDR3nt: TGTGCCAGCAGCTCGCCGGGACACGGCTCCTACAATGAGCAGTTCTTC
CDR3aa: CASSSPGHGSYNEQFF

j_gene: TRBJ2-7
d_gene: TRBD1
v_gene: TRBV6-2/TRBV6-3
abundance: NA
CDR3nt: TGTGCCAGCAGGACAACACAGGGGCCGCAGTACTTC
CDR3aa: CASRTTQGPQYF

j_gene: TRBJ2-3
d_gene: NA
v_gene: TRBV28
abundance: many
CDR3nt: TGTGCCAGCAGTTGGGCCCTTCTCGGCACAGATACGCAGTATTTT
CDR3aa: CASSWALLGTDTQYF

j_gene: TRBJ1-3
d_gene: NA
v_gene: TRBV6-6
abundance: NA
CDR3nt: TGTGCCAGCAGTTTCGAACCGGGACAAAGAAACACCATATATTTT
CDR3aa: CASSFEPGQRNTIYF